This T cell receptor beta chain was recorded in a study of TIL therapy for anti-PD-1-resistant metastatic lung cancer. Regarding time point: pre-treatment sample, taken before nivolumab and TIL therapy. Pleural nodules or supraclavicular lymph nodes made up most of the excised metastases sampled. This was the immunoSEQ v3 assay. Method: immunoSEQ multiplex PCR; TCRdb's copy keeps in-frame clones and lacks some. The table has 20,000 to 30,000 clones, just under 75% seen once; the top ten hold approximately 7.3%. The sequencing here drew on tumor tissue, taken at baseline. The receptor comes from a person aged 25-80 years with non-small cell lung cancer.

The CDR3 region is CASSSTSGASTDTQYF. In nucleotides, the CDR3 is TGTGCCAGCAGCTCCACTAGCGGGGCTAGCACAGATACGCAGTATTTT. The genes are TRBV5-4 and TRBJ2-3; 10 nucleotides agree with TRBD2. With V trimmed by 3 bases and J by 0 bases, 4 bases remained unmatched. The CDR3 consists of 16 residues. Germline V CDR1 and CDR2: SGHNT, YYREEE (reference sequence). The whole variable domain, filled in from reference TRBV5-4 and TRBJ2-3, reads ETGVTQSPTHLIKTRGQQVTLRCSSQSGHNTVSWYQQALGQGPQFIFQYYREEENGRGNFPPRFSGLQFPNYSSELNVNALELDDSALYLCASSSTSGASTDTQYFGPGTRLTVL.